The rows below give T cell receptor beta chains drawn from one sample of a study of blood T cell repertoires in COVID-19. Profiling relied on immunoSEQ multiplex PCR, and the TCRdb table lists in-frame clones only, not all of them. Among roughly 40,000 clones listed, roughly 83% were seen once. The specimen sequenced was peripheral blood. These receptors were taken from a human donor with acute or convalescent COVID-19. The donor label of this sample is uncertain. The CDR3 runs from the conserved cysteine through the conserved F or W. Each record gives: V gene, clone size, J gene, D gene, CDR3 protein, CDR3 DNA. The D gene is left open where the match is weak. Size tells how often a clone was seen (once, few, many) or the class of an expanded clone, and some rows leave it out.

>TRBV7-2|few|TRBJ1-1|NA
CASSLGGGTEAFF
TGTGCCAGCAGCTTAGGAGGGGGCACTGAAGCTTTCTTT
>TRBV25-1|NA|TRBJ1-3|NA
CASSEGTGALRGNTIYF
TGTGCCAGCAGTGAGGGGACTGGGGCCTTACGGGGAAACACCATATATTTT
>TRBV7-2|once|TRBJ2-7|NA
CASSLEGRGRNEQYF
TGTGCCAGCAGCTTAGAGGGCAGGGGGAGGAACGAGCAGTACTTC
>TRBV28|once|TRBJ2-1|TRBD2
CASSLAGGTRNEQFF
TGTGCCAGCAGTTTAGCGGGAGGTACTCGCAATGAGCAGTTCTTC
>TRBV29-1|few|TRBJ2-7|NA
CSVREGTYEQYF
TGCAGCGTCCGGGAAGGGACCTACGAGCAGTACTTC
>TRBV6-5|NA|TRBJ2-7|NA
CASRELNEQYF
TGTGCCAGCCGGGAGCTCAACGAGCAGTACTTC
>TRBV25-1|NA|TRBJ2-5|NA
CASSDGTVGGETQYF
TGTGCCAGCAGTGATGGGACAGTGGGAGGTGAGACCCAGTACTTC
>TRBV6-5|NA|TRBJ2-1|NA
CASKLRGSSYNEQFF
TGTGCCAGCAAACTTCGCGGCAGCTCCTACAATGAGCAGTTCTTC
>TRBV19|NA|TRBJ2-5|TRBD1
CATVGQGAMGETQYF
TGTGCCACCGTCGGACAGGGGGCCATGGGAGAGACCCAGTACTTC
>TRBV2|NA|TRBJ1-6|TRBD1
CASSEGGQGNSPLHF
TGTGCCAGCAGTGAAGGGGGACAGGGGAATTCACCCCTCCACTTT
>TRBV2|NA|TRBJ2-4|NA
CASSEMGLQNIQYF
TGTGCCAGCAGTGAAATGGGACTTCAAAACATTCAGTACTTC
>TRBV27|NA|TRBJ2-3|TRBD2
CASTPGEGYRVDTQYF
TGTGCCAGCACCCCCGGGGAGGGCTATCGAGTGGATACGCAGTATTTT
>TRBV28|NA|TRBJ2-2|NA
CASSAATVVITGELFF
TGTGCCAGCAGTGCCGCCACAGTAGTAATCACCGGGGAGCTGTTTTTT
>TRBV6-1|NA|TRBJ2-2|NA
CASSEEGQLTRELFF
TGTGCCAGCAGTGAGGAGGGACAGCTCACCCGGGAGCTGTTTTTT
>TRBV20-1|NA|TRBJ2-7|NA
CSARGSYEQYF
TGCAGTGCTAGAGGTAGCTACGAGCAGTACTTC
>TRBV10-1|NA|TRBJ2-7|TRBD2
CASSPGTSASYEQYF
TGCGCCAGCAGTCCCGGGACTAGCGCCTCCTACGAGCAGTACTTC
>TRBV25-1|NA|TRBJ2-1|TRBD1
CASSDLTGHTYNEQFF
TGTGCCAGCAGTGATCTGACAGGGCATACCTACAATGAGCAGTTCTTC
>TRBV20-1|NA|TRBJ2-1|TRBD2
CSASRASGANEQFF
TGCAGTGCTAGTAGGGCTAGCGGGGCTAATGAGCAGTTCTTC
>TRBV28|NA|TRBJ2-2|NA
CASSSTGDYTGELFF
TGTGCCAGCAGTTCAACAGGGGACTACACCGGGGAGCTGTTTTTT
>TRBV19|NA|TRBJ1-4|NA
CASKVQGYNEKLFF
TGTGCCAGTAAGGTTCAGGGGTATAATGAAAAACTGTTTTTT
>TRBV4-3|NA|TRBJ1-6|NA
CASSQGTANSPLHF
TGCGCCAGCAGCCAAGGGACAGCCAATTCACCCCTCCACTTT
>TRBV6-5|medium-sized|TRBJ1-2|TRBD1
CASRTGYGYTF
TGTGCCAGCAGGACAGGGTACGGCTACACCTTC
>TRBV5-4|NA|TRBJ2-2|NA
CASSPDRGAGPGELFF
TGTGCCAGCAGTCCCGACCGGGGGGCAGGCCCCGGGGAGCTGTTTTTT
>TRBV6-4|NA|TRBJ1-2|NA
CASSDEGNYGYTF
TGTGCCAGCAGTGATGAGGGCAACTATGGCTACACCTTC
>TRBV5-5|NA|TRBJ1-6|TRBD1
CASTMTGQNNSPLHF
TGTGCCAGCACCATGACAGGGCAAAATAATTCACCCCTCCACTTT
>TRBV5-6|NA|TRBJ1-6|TRBD1
CASSPPGGQGSGSPLHF
TGTGCCAGCAGCCCGCCGGGTGGACAGGGGAGTGGTTCACCCCTCCACTTT
>TRBV6-5|once|TRBJ1-6|NA
CASSSLGLLSPLHF
TGTGCCAGCAGTTCCCTGGGACTTCTATCACCCCTCCACTTT
>TRBV29-1|NA|TRBJ2-4|NA
CSVITGKESKNIQYF
TGCAGCGTTATCACAGGGAAGGAGTCCAAAAACATTCAGTACTTC